This TCR beta chain was captured in a study of a mutant IDH1 vaccine in newly diagnosed glioma (dated by TCRdb to about 2021). Some background on the complete study: Of the roughly 34 treated patients, around 60% were male and approximately 38% were female, and a mean age of around 40 years was recorded. Peripheral blood was collected at six visits: V03 (baseline), V05, V07, V10, V12 and V13. Prior to enrollment, standard therapy consisting of radiotherapy alone, temozolomide alone, or radiochemotherapy with temozolomide had been administered to patients, with the combination being received by most patients. For exploratory analyses, longitudinal TCRB deep sequencing was carried out in more than 20 treated patients wherever samples were available.

Worth noting for this clone: This receptor's antigen is unknown. Per-base quality was not reported, and no clone a single base away is much larger than it.

In light of the paper, this sample's time point label describes: baseline, week 1 (first vaccination visit). Explained via the paper, the treatment or condition label denotes: pre-vaccination baseline after standard-of-care therapy. All donors had newly diagnosed IDH1-mutant astrocytomas of WHO grade 3 or 4 that showed loss of nuclear ATRX. The samples were drawn from NOA16, a multicentre, single-arm, open-label phase I trial in Germany that tested a mutant IDH1 peptide vaccine in humans for the first time. For immunogenicity testing, the blood drawn at visit V03 was used as the baseline sample. Genomic DNA for TCRB sequencing was isolated from EDTA blood with the DNeasy Blood and Tissue Kit. The CDR1 and CDR2 encoded by the germline V gene are KGHSH and LQKENI. Including cysteine and phenylalanine, the CDR3 has 14 amino acids. The retained sequence is limited to the CDR3, 42 bases, with the frame set at the first base. Relative to germline, V is 3 bases shorter and J is 6 bases shorter, with 14 bases between their ends.

The library was obtained by the immunoSEQ multiplex PCR assay. Rearranged TCR beta chain sequences were amplified with the hsTCRB Kit following the manufacturer's protocol. Sequencing of TCRB libraries was carried out on an Illumina MiSeq. Turning to the authors' computational methods: The kit vendor's proprietary platform handled demultiplexing, trimming and gene mapping. The table was pulled from immuneACCESS by TCRdb, which kept in-frame rearrangements only. Such tables lose some clones; where checked, under half of the loss comes from unresolved V genes, and the rest has no known cause. For V, J and clone size, that table is used; D and trimming come from the DNA. A total of about 67,000 clones appear in this sample, around 82% of them only once. The ten largest clones represent 4.6% of the sample. Overall study outcomes, separate from this receptor: According to the authors, sample limitations meant that analyses of patient blood samples could not be reproduced. Across multiple MHC alleles, vaccine-induced immune responses were seen in approximately 93% of patients. Pseudoprogression seemed to be unrelated to changes in the top peripheral T cell clonotypes found by TCRB sequencing. Availability determined which PBMC samples were chosen for TCRB deep sequencing.

This receptor was taken from a woman aged 18-35 years with glioma. Some clones in this sample may be carry-over from other donors' samples. The specimen was peripheral blood mononuclear cells (PBMCs), collected from a glioma patient treated with radiotherapy, temozolomide or both. The chain was built from TRBV18 and TRBJ1-1, with the D segment identity uncertain. The nucleotide sequence is TGTGCCAGCTCACCGACCAGTGAAGGATCTGAAGCTTTCTTT. It codes for CASSPTSEGSEAFF.